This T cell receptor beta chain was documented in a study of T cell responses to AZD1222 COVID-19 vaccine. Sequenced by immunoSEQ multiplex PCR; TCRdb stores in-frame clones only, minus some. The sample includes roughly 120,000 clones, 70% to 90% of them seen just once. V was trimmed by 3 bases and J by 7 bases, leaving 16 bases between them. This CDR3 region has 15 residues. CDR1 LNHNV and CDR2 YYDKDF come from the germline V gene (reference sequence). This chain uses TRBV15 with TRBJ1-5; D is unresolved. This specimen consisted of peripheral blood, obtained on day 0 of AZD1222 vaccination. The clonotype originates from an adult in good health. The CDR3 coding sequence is TGTGCCACCAGCAGTGCCGGGCCCTCGTACCAGCCCCAGCATTTT. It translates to CATSSAGPSYQPQHF.